These 16 T cell receptor beta chains originate from one sample sequenced in a study of OX40 agonist ivuxolimab in advanced cancers. The assay was immunoSEQ multiplex PCR, and TCRdb's table has in-frame clones only and misses some. The repertoire includes tens of thousands of clones, 86% of them detected once, and about 30% sits in the top ten. This material consisted of CD4+ or CD8+ T cells sorted from blood, taken in a trial of the OX40 agonist ivuxolimab. The source of these receptors is an adult with an advanced solid tumor such as melanoma, head and neck, liver or kidney cancer.

The chain carries TRBV2 and TRBJ1-2, with a tentative D call TRBD1 (5 bases). The ends were cut back, 11 bases at V and 2 bases at J, with 12 bases in the middle. The CDR3 is 12 residues long. Germline CDR1 SNHLY, CDR2 FYNNEI. CDR3 in DNA: TGTGCCCTAGGACACCCAAACTATGGCTACACCTTC. Translated: CALGHPNYGYTF.

This clone was detected only once. The chain links TRBV6-6 to TRBJ2-1, with 9 bases lining up with TRBD2. After removal of 8 bases from V and 3 bases from J, the junction contained 11 bases not matched to a gene. Germline lookup yields CDR1 MNHNY and CDR2 SVGAGI (reference sequence). The CDR3 length is 16 residues. CDR3 DNA: TGTGCCAGCGTCCTAGATCAGCGGGAGGACTACAATGAGCAGTTCTTC. Translation gives CASVLDQREDYNEQFF.

About this clone itself: Other nucleotide sequences from this sample produce the same CDR3. V gene TRBV10-2 combines with J gene TRBJ2-5; 7 bases align to TRBD2. From germline, CDR1 is WSHSY and CDR2 SAAADI. CDR3 length: 17 amino acids. Germline trimming cut 3 bases from V and 4 bases from J; bases unmatched to any gene: 14. Written as DNA, the CDR3 is TGCGCCAGCAGTGAATCTCTTGGCGGGGAGGGTAGAGAGACCCAGTACTTC. Protein product: CASSESLGGEGRETQYF.

V is TRBV7-2 and J is TRBJ1-5, with D maybe TRBD1 (5 bases). CDR3 length: 15 residues. The germline V gene encodes CDR1 SGHTA and CDR2 FQGNSA. Trimming shortened V by 1 base and J by 1 base, and 8 bases separated the two germline ends. The CDR3 loop is CASSLDWGSNQPQHF. CDR3 nucleotides: TGTGCCAGCAGCTTAGATTGGGGGAGCAATCAGCCCCAGCATTTT.

The rearrangement links TRBV28 to TRBJ2-6; no definite D call. V dropped 6 bases and J dropped 4 bases, with 10 bases sitting between them. CDR1 is MDHEN and CDR2 is SYDVKM in the germline V gene. The CDR3 runs to 14 residues. This CDR3 is CASRPQGGANVLTF. The CDR3 DNA follows: TGTGCCAGCAGGCCTCAAGGGGGGGCCAACGTCCTGACTTTC.

The rearrangement uses TRBV11-3 and TRBJ2-2; D may correspond to TRBD1 or TRBD2 (5 bases each). The germline V gene has CDR1 SGHNT and CDR2 YENEEA. V was clipped by 5 bases and J by 0 bases, with 13 bases between them. This CDR3 has 16 residues. CDR3 region: CASSPRDAPNTGELFF. The CDR3 DNA reads as TGTGCCAGCAGCCCCCGGGACGCCCCGAACACCGGGGAGCTGTTTTTT.

The gene calls are TRBV6-5 and TRBJ1-5; D possibly corresponds to TRBD1 (5 bases). V was shortened by 5 bases and J by 4 bases, with 15 bases between the two germline ends. CDR3 length: 15 amino acids. Looked up from germline, CDR1 is MNHEY and CDR2 is SVGAGI. The DNA for the CDR3 is TGTGCCAGCAGTATAGGGCAGGGATTGAATCAGCCCCAGCATTTT. Amino acid sequence: CASSIGQGLNQPQHF.

The chain carries TRBV7-8 and TRBJ2-2; maybe TRBD2 (6 bases). With 5 bases removed from V and 5 bases from J, the gap between germline ends came to 18 bases. CDR1 is SGHVS, CDR2 FQNEAQ, per germline. The CDR3 loop spans 16 amino acids. CDR3 sequence (DNA): TGTGCCAGCAGCCCCGCCGGGGAGGCCTTTACCGGGGAGCTGTTTTTT. This codes for CASSPAGEAFTGELFF.

The V call is TRBV10-1, the J call TRBJ2-3, with D unresolved. Trimming took 4 bases from V and 2 from J, leaving 7 bases between them. Germline V gene lookup returns CDR1 WNHNN and CDR2 SYGVQD (reference sequence). The CDR3 sequence is 13 residues long. DNA of the CDR3: TGCGCCAGCAGTGTAGCCGTCACAGATACGCAGTATTTT. As protein: CASSVAVTDTQYF.

V is TRBV6-1 and J is TRBJ1-3; no reliable D call. Germline loops: CDR1 MNHNS, CDR2 SASEGT. This CDR3 is built from 13 residues. The germline V and J ends were trimmed by 2 bases and 4 bases, with 6 bases remaining between them. In nucleotides, the CDR3 is TGTGCCAGCAGTGAAACAATAGGAAACACCATATATTTT. Amino acid sequence: CASSETIGNTIYF.

This clone occurred once. The gene calls are TRBV27 and TRBJ2-7; the match to TRBD2 covers 9 bases. This CDR3 is built from 17 residues. CDR1 and CDR2 (germline): MNHEY, SMNVEV (reference sequence). V trimming: 4 bases; J trimming: 6 bases; junction bases outside the gene matches: 16. CDR3 loop: CASSYKAARGGGGEQYF. DNA for the CDR3: TGTGCCAGCAGTTACAAAGCGGCGCGGGGGGGAGGCGGCGAGCAGTACTTC.

This clone was detected once. The CDR3 DNA is TGTGCCAGCAGCGTAGAGGGGCACGGCACAGATACGCAGTATTTT. As protein: CASSVEGHGTDTQYF. V and J are TRBV9 and TRBJ2-3, with TRBD1 as a possible D gene (5 bases). The CDR3 contains 15 residues. V lost 0 bases and J lost 1, with 9 bases in between. Germline V gene data show CDR1 as SGDLS and CDR2 as YYNGEE.

As concerns this clone: This CDR3 is also generated by other DNA sequences in the sample. The chain couples TRBV6-6 to TRBJ1-1; D is uncertain. Per germline, CDR1 MNHNY and CDR2 SVGAGI (reference sequence). V lost 2 bases and J lost 4, with 5 bases in between. CDR3 length: 12 residues. The CDR3: CASSYGPTEAFF. For the CDR3, the DNA is TGTGCCAGCAGTTACGGCCCCACTGAAGCTTTCTTT.

J is TRBJ1-1 and V is TRBV6-5; TRBD1 matches 8 bases. The junction had 3 bases not matched to a gene; V was cut back by 4 bases and J by 5 bases. The CDR3 is made up of 13 amino acids. In germline, CDR1 is MNHEY, CDR2 SVGAGI. CDR3 in DNA: TGTGCCAGCAGTTCTACAGGGGGGACTGAAGCTTTCTTT. It encodes CASSSTGGTEAFF.

The rearrangement uses TRBV29-1 and TRBJ2-7, with a weak D call TRBD1 (5 bases). This CDR3 comprises 12 residues. V was trimmed by 1 base and J by 4 bases, leaving 8 bases between them. Germline CDR1 and CDR2: SQVTM and ANQGSEA. The CDR3 loop reads CSVEVGAYEQYF. In DNA, the CDR3 is TGCAGCGTTGAAGTAGGGGCGTACGAGCAGTACTTC.

The V gene is TRBV29-1, the J gene TRBJ2-2; no definite D call. The ends were cut back, 8 bases at V and 6 bases at J, with 13 bases in the middle. In germline, CDR1 is SQVTM, CDR2 ANQGSEA. This CDR3 is built from 12 residues. For the CDR3, the DNA is TGCAGCTCCAGAGAGCCGCCCGGGGAGCTGTTTTTT. Its protein is CSSREPPGELFF.